This section outlines one TCR beta chain sequence together with its context. Its matching antigen is unknown. Alongside a J-beta primer mix, a sample-barcoded 5' primer served in a second PCR lasting 7 to 11 cycles. A single record per CDR3 protein comes from TCRdb applying MiXCR to the 5' RACE reads. Among hundreds of thousands of distinct CDR3 sequences listed, about 43% were seen once. This specimen belongs to a study of blood T cells in healthy people across ages. Germline loops: CDR1 DFQATT, CDR2 SNEGSKA (reference sequence). The CDR3 consists of 15 residues. Overall study findings and caveats: Naive T cell percentage by flow cytometry tracked strongly with beta diversity.

The receptor was derived from an elderly man in good health. Sequencing was performed on blood. This chain connects TRBV20-1 to TRBJ2-5; 9 nucleotides agree with TRBD2. The J call may not be correct, given that the DNA end is closer to TRBJ2-7. CDR3 in amino acids: CSARGGSGSKYEQYF. In DNA form, the CDR3 reads TGCAGTGCTAGAGGGGGTAGCGGGAGTAAATACGAGCAGTACTTC.